A selection of T cell receptor beta chains follows, all from one sample in a study of molecular identifiers for immune sequencing clone quantification. One entry per CDR3 protein, called by TCRdb with MiXCR from the PCR reads. The data show about 54,000 distinct CDR3 sequences, roughly 24% seen once. The source material was naive CD8+ T cells from blood, with Jurkat cell RNA spiked in. These receptors were taken from a human donor in good health. Some libraries in this study had Jurkat cell RNA spiked in. The CDR3 runs from the conserved cysteine through the conserved F or W. A D gene is named only where the DNA matches it firmly. The size entry is marked missing in some rows and otherwise reads once, few, many or a size class.

>TRBJ2-3|many|TRBD2|TRBV7-9
TGTGCCAGCAGCTTAGGGGCGGGGGGGCCAAAGCGGACAGATACGCAGTATTTT
CASSLGAGGPKRTDTQYF
>TRBJ2-7|few|TRBD2|TRBV3-1
TGTGCCAGCAGCCAAGATTTTGCGGGGGGCCGAAGGTACGAGCAGTACTTC
CASSQDFAGGRRYEQYF
>TRBJ1-1|.|.|TRBV30
TGTGCCTGGAGTTATGGGACCCTGAACACTGAAGCTTTCTTT
CAWSYGTLNTEAFF
>TRBJ2-1|many|.|TRBV6-1
TGTGCCAGCAGCCCGAGGGACCTCTACAATGAGCAGTTCTTC
CASSPRDLYNEQFF
>TRBJ2-6|many|.|TRBV7-6
TGTGCCAGCAGTTCCGCTGGGGCCAACGTCCTGACTTTC
CASSSAGANVLTF
>TRBJ1-5|many|.|TRBV30
TGTGCCTGGAGTATACAGGGAAGCAATCAGCCCCAGCATTTT
CAWSIQGSNQPQHF
>TRBJ2-7|.|TRBD2|TRBV19
TGTGCCAGTAGTATAGTAGCGGGAGGTGCCTACGAGCAGTACTTC
CASSIVAGGAYEQYF
>TRBJ1-4|many|.|TRBV25-1
TGTGCCAGCAGCCCAGTTGGGGGCTCCAGAAAACTGTTTTTT
CASSPVGGSRKLFF
>TRBJ2-1|many|.|TRBV14
TGTGCCAGCAGCCCCACAGGGACCTACAATGAGCAGTTCTTC
CASSPTGTYNEQFF
>TRBJ2-2|.|TRBD2|TRBV12-3/TRBV12-4
TGTGCCAGCGGTCCTAGGGCTAGCGGGGGGGATGACGGGGAGCTGTTTTTC
CASGPRASGGDDGELFF
>TRBJ1-3|many|.|TRBV5-1
TGCGCCAGCAGCCCGGCTCCTTCTGGAAACACCATATATTTT
CASSPAPSGNTIYF
>TRBJ2-7|few|TRBD2|TRBV6-2/TRBV6-3
TGTGCCAGCAGTTACTCGACTAGCGGGGCCCAACCTGTCTCCTACGAGCAGTACTTC
CASSYSTSGAQPVSYEQYF
>TRBJ1-1|.|.|TRBV3-1
TGTGCCAGCAGCCAACCGGGATGGAACACTGAAGCTTTCTTT
CASSQPGWNTEAFF
>TRBJ2-7|many|TRBD2|TRBV6-2/TRBV6-3
TGTGCCAGCAGATGGACGGGGGGAGGCGAGCAGTACTTC
CASRWTGGGEQYF
>TRBJ2-7|many|.|TRBV9
TGTGCCAGCAGCGTAGTCCGGGACCGCTTAACCTACGAGCAGTACTTC
CASSVVRDRLTYEQYF
>TRBJ1-1|many|TRBD1|TRBV4-1
TGCGCCAGCAGCCAAGAACCAGGGGGGGGGCCTGAAGCTTTCTTT
CASSQEPGGGPEAFF
>TRBJ2-7|many|TRBD1|TRBV28
TGTGCCAGCAGTTTCCCGGGACAGAACTACGAGCAGTACTTC
CASSFPGQNYEQYF
>TRBJ1-1|many|.|TRBV4-1
TGCGCCAGTACTTCGACGGGAGGGATCACTGAAGCTTTCTTT
CASTSTGGITEAFF
>TRBJ2-1|many|.|TRBV10-3
TGTGCCATCAGTGAGTCGATGGGGGATGATGAGCAGTTCTTC
CAISESMGDDEQFF
>TRBJ2-3|.|TRBD2|TRBV10-3
TGTGCCATTGCCAACGGGGAGGGCCGTACAGATACGCAGTATTTT
CAIANGEGRTDTQYF
>TRBJ1-1|many|.|TRBV14
TGTGCCAGCAGCCAGGGGAGTAGGACTGAAGCTTTCTTT
CASSQGSRTEAFF
>TRBJ2-5|few|TRBD1|TRBV7-7
TGTGCTAGCAGCCCCGAGGACAGGGAAGGGGTGACCCAGTACTTC
CASSPEDREGVTQYF
>TRBJ1-1|.|TRBD1|TRBV27
TGTGCCAGCAGACGACAGGGGGATCGCACTGAAGCTTTCTTT
CASRRQGDRTEAFF
>TRBJ2-5|.|.|TRBV15
TGTGCCGCCAGGCCCTTGGTGTTAGCAAAGACCCAGTACTTC
CAARPLVLAKTQYF
>TRBJ2-7|many|TRBD2|TRBV7-6
TGTGCCAGCAGCTTACAGCGGGAGTCCTACGAGCAGTACTTC
CASSLQRESYEQYF
>TRBJ2-1|few|.|TRBV27
TGTGCCAGCAGTTCCGAGACGGAGAACACCTACAATGAGCAGTTCTTC
CASSSETENTYNEQFF
>TRBJ2-7|many|TRBD1|TRBV6-5
TGTGCCAGCAGTACTGGACAGGGAAATTTCTACGAGCAGTACTTC
CASSTGQGNFYEQYF
>TRBJ2-2|few|TRBD2|TRBV7-9
TGTGCCGGCAGACCAACCCGGAGACTAGCGGGAGGGACCGGGGAGCTGTTTTTT
CAGRPTRRLAGGTGELFF
>TRBJ1-4|many|.|TRBV3-1
TGTGCCAGCAGCCAAGTGGCAGGGCTGGCCGAAAAACTGTTTTTT
CASSQVAGLAEKLFF
>TRBJ2-7|many|TRBD1|TRBV28
TGTGCCAGCAGGATCCTCGGGACAGGAGAGTACGAGCAGTACTTC
CASRILGTGEYEQYF
>TRBJ2-2|many|.|TRBV6-6
TGTGCCAGCAGTTACTCGACCATATCTGGGGAGCTGTTTTTT
CASSYSTISGELFF